This is a list of T cell receptor beta chains from one sample in a study of persistence of HIV-infected CD4 T cells. No antigen has been identified for these receptors. Assay: immunoSEQ multiplex PCR; the TCRdb copy retains only in-frame clones and omits some. Of about 32,000 clones in the sample, roughly 70% are singletons; the top ten hold more than 1.3%. The sequenced sample was CD4+ T cells sorted from PBMCs after approximately 19-hour stimulation, obtained from a patient who received antiretroviral therapy. All receptors derive from an adult man with HIV who was CMV-seropositive. Each CDR3 is given with its conserved first and last residue. Fields, in order: clone size, D gene, V gene, J gene, CDR3 DNA, CDR3 protein. The D gene is left open where the match is weak. Size tells how often a clone was seen (once, few, many) or the class of an expanded clone, and some rows leave it out.

>few|NA|TRBV7-8|TRBJ1-5
TGTGCCAGCAGCTTAACCGACTCCCGCCATCAGCCCCAGCATTTT
CASSLTDSRHQPQHF
>NA|NA|TRBV28|TRBJ2-7
TGTGCCAGCAGTTTAATCGGCAGGGGACTAATCTACGAGCAGTACTTC
CASSLIGRGLIYEQYF
>NA|TRBD1|TRBV27|TRBJ1-6
TGTGCCAGCAGTTTTGGGACAGCCTATAATTCACCCCTCCACTTT
CASSFGTAYNSPLHF
>NA|TRBD2|TRBV2|TRBJ2-3
TGTGCCAGCAGGCCCGGGACTACCTCCACAGATACGCAGTATTTT
CASRPGTTSTDTQYF
>NA|TRBD1|TRBV6-5|TRBJ1-6
TGTGCCAGCACCTGGGGGGGACAGTATAATTCACCCCTCCACTTT
CASTWGGQYNSPLHF
>few|TRBD1|TRBV2|TRBJ2-7
TGTGCCAGCACCATCTCCGGGACAGGGCTCCTCGAGCAGTACTTC
CASTISGTGLLEQYF
>NA|NA|TRBV29-1|TRBJ2-3
TGCAGCGTCGGGTGGAGGGGAGCAGATACGCAGTATTTT
CSVGWRGADTQYF
>NA|TRBD1|TRBV9|TRBJ2-7
TGTGCCAGCAGCGCCCAGGGGGCATACGAGCAGTACTTC
CASSAQGAYEQYF
>few|NA|TRBV27|TRBJ1-5
TGTGCCAGCAGTTTATCGGTTCGGGGTGGGCCCCAGCATTTT
CASSLSVRGGPQHF
>NA|NA|TRBV15|TRBJ1-4
TGTGCCACCAGCAGAGACATTGGGAATGAAAAACTGTTTTTT
CATSRDIGNEKLFF
>NA|NA|TRBV7-9|TRBJ1-2
TGTGCCAGCAGCTTTCCCTGGGACATCGCGAACTATGGCTACACCTTC
CASSFPWDIANYGYTF
>NA|TRBD1|TRBV4-2|TRBJ1-1
TGTGCCAGCAGCCAAGGAGGAGGGGGCGGAACTGAAGCTTTCTTT
CASSQGGGGGTEAFF
>NA|NA|TRBV28|TRBJ2-2
TGTGCCAGCAGTTTAGCCAGGGGAGCGGGCACCGGGGAGCTGTTTTTT
CASSLARGAGTGELFF
>once|NA|TRBV18|TRBJ2-5
TGTGCCAGCTCACCACTCGGACAGCAAGAGACCCAGTACTTC
CASSPLGQQETQYF
>NA|NA|TRBV18|TRBJ2-5
TGTGCCAGCTCACTCTACAGGAAAGAGACCCAGTACTTC
CASSLYRKETQYF
>NA|NA|TRBV28|TRBJ1-5
TGTGCCAGCAGTTCAACAGGGATCGGACAGCCCCAGCATTTT
CASSSTGIGQPQHF
>NA|NA|TRBV5-4|TRBJ1-2
TGTGCCAGCAGCAATAACTATTATGGCTACACCTTC
CASSNNYYGYTF
>NA|NA|TRBV29-1|TRBJ1-5
TGCAGCGTTGGGGAGACATTTAATCAGCCCCAGCATTTT
CSVGETFNQPQHF
>NA|NA|TRBV6-5|TRBJ2-7
TGTGCCAGCAGTTACACCGGCCCCTACGAGCAGTACTTC
CASSYTGPYEQYF
>once|NA|TRBV6-1|TRBJ2-1
TGTGCCAGCAGTCCCGGGGGACCGGGGAGTGAGCAGTTCTTC
CASSPGGPGSEQFF
>NA|NA|TRBV9|TRBJ1-1
TGTGCCAGCAGCCCGGCGCCGCCGAACACTGAAGCTTTCTTT
CASSPAPPNTEAFF
>NA|NA|TRBV27|TRBJ1-1
TGTGCCAGCAGTCGAGGGGGTTCTAGCACTGAAGCTTTCTTT
CASSRGGSSTEAFF
>few|NA|TRBV19|TRBJ1-1
TGTGCCAGTAGTAAAGACAGACTTATGAACACTGAAGCTTTCTTT
CASSKDRLMNTEAFF
>NA|NA|TRBV6-1|TRBJ1-1
TGTGCCAGCAGTGAATCCTGGGGGGGGGAGATGAACACTGAAGCTTTCTTT
CASSESWGGEMNTEAFF
>NA|TRBD2|TRBV4-2|TRBJ2-2
TGTGCCAGCAGCCTGGGAGGGTCGGGCACCGGGGAGCTGTTTTTT
CASSLGGSGTGELFF
>NA|NA|TRBV4-1|TRBJ1-2
TGCGCCAGCAGCCCCGGATCAGGGACTGAAGGCTACACCTTC
CASSPGSGTEGYTF
>NA|NA|TRBV5-1|TRBJ2-7
TGCGCCAGCAGCTTATTACAGGGTTCGGGGAACGAGCAGTACTTC
CASSLLQGSGNEQYF
>NA|NA|TRBV6-1|TRBJ1-1
TGTGCCAGCAGTGAAATTGCACAGGGCCCGAACACTGAAGCTTTCTTT
CASSEIAQGPNTEAFF
>NA|NA|TRBV15|TRBJ1-6
TGTGCCACCAGCAGAGATGTTCAGGGAAGGGTCTATAATTCACCCCTCCACTTT
CATSRDVQGRVYNSPLHF
>NA|TRBD1|TRBV27|TRBJ1-2
TGTGCCAGCAGTTTAGGGGGACAGCTTAACTATGGCTACACCTTC
CASSLGGQLNYGYTF
>NA|NA|TRBV24-1|TRBJ2-7
TGTGCCACGAGTACGGGGGCCAGCTCCTACGAGCAGTACTTC
CATSTGASSYEQYF
>once|NA|TRBV19|TRBJ1-6
TGTGCCAGTAGTATCGAGGACAGAATTGGGTCACCCCTCCACTTT
CASSIEDRIGSPLHF
>medium-sized|NA|TRBV4-1|TRBJ1-2
TGCGCCAGCAGCTTCTGGCAGGCCGAGGGCTACACCTTC
CASSFWQAEGYTF
>NA|TRBD2|TRBV18|TRBJ2-2
TGTGCCAGCCTCCCCCCGGGACTAAGGAACACCGGGGAGCTGTTTTTT
CASLPPGLRNTGELFF
>NA|NA|TRBV5-1|TRBJ1-1
TGCGCCAGCAGCTTGGCCGGGGAAGTAAGCACTGAAGCTTTCTTT
CASSLAGEVSTEAFF
>NA|TRBD1|TRBV5-1|TRBJ2-7
TGCGCCAGCAGCTCGCCCCCCGGGACAGATTTTTACGAGCAGTACTTC
CASSSPPGTDFYEQYF
>NA|NA|TRBV6-5|TRBJ1-5
TGTGCCAGCAGTTCCTCGGGCCACCCGGGCAATCAGCCCCAGCATTTT
CASSSSGHPGNQPQHF
>few|NA|TRBV28|TRBJ1-5
TGTGCCAGCAGTTTGGTGAGCAATCAGCCCCAGCATTTT
CASSLVSNQPQHF
>NA|TRBD1|TRBV15|TRBJ2-2
TGTGCCACCAGCGGGGGTAGGACAGGGAACACCGGGGAGCTGTTTTTT
CATSGGRTGNTGELFF
>medium-sized|NA|TRBV7-2|TRBJ1-5
TGTGCCAGCAGCTTAGACGGAGGTCAGGGACGGCCCCAGCATTTT
CASSLDGGQGRPQHF
>few|TRBD2|TRBV24-1|TRBJ2-1
TGTGCCACGAGCCTAGCGGCCCATACCTACAATGAGCAGTTCTTC
CATSLAAHTYNEQFF
>few|NA|TRBV27|TRBJ2-4
TGTGCCAGCAGTTTATCCCTCGCTAGCCGAAACATTCAGTACTTC
CASSLSLASRNIQYF
>NA|TRBD2|TRBV5-4|TRBJ2-7
TGTGCCAGCACCCCTTCCGGTCAAGCGGGGGGCCGGCAGTACTTC
CASTPSGQAGGRQYF
>NA|NA|TRBV28|TRBJ1-3
TGTGCCAGCAGTTTGAAAAGAAACACCATATATTTT
CASSLKRNTIYF
>NA|NA|TRBV7-8|TRBJ1-5
TGTGCCAGCAGCTTAGGCGAAATTAGCAATCAGCCCCAGCATTTT
CASSLGEISNQPQHF
>NA|NA|TRBV6-5|TRBJ1-2
TGTGCCAGCAGTTACCAACGTCGCGGGCAGGGTGGTGGCCACACCTTC
CASSYQRRGQGGGHTF
>NA|NA|TRBV28|TRBJ1-5
TGTGCCAGCACCTCGAGGGACACCAAAAATCAGCCCCAGCATTTT
CASTSRDTKNQPQHF
>NA|NA|TRBV18|TRBJ1-1
TGTGCCAGCTCACCACCGGCGGGGGCGCGGGGTGAAGCTTTCTTT
CASSPPAGARGEAFF
>once|NA|TRBV3-1/TRBV3-2|TRBJ2-7
TGTGCCAGCAGCCAAGGGTACGCAGGAACGGCCGAGCAGTACTTC
CASSQGYAGTAEQYF
>once|NA|TRBV6-5|TRBJ2-7
TGTGCCAGCAGTTACGACGGGTCGGCCTACGAGCAGTACTTC
CASSYDGSAYEQYF
>few|NA|TRBV19|TRBJ1-3
TGTGCCAGTACGCGAATCTCTGGAAACACCATATATTTT
CASTRISGNTIYF